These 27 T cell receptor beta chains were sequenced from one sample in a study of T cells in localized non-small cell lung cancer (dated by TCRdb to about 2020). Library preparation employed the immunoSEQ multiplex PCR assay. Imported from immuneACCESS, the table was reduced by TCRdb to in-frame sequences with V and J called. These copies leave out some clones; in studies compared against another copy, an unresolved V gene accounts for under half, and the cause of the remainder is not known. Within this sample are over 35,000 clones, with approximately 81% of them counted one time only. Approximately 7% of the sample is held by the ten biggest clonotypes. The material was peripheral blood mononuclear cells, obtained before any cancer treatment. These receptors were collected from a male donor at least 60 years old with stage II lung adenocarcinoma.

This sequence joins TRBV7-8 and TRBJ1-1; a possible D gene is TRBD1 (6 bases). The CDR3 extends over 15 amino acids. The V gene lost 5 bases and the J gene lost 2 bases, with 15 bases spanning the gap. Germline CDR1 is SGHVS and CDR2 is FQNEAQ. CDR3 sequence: CASSPSDRKNTEAFF. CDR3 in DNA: TGTGCCAGCAGCCCCTCTGACAGGAAAAACACTGAAGCTTTCTTT.

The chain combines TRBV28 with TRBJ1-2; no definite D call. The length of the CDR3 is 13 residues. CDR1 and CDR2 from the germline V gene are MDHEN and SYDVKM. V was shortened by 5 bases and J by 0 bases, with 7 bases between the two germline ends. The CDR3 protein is CASSVTANYGYTF. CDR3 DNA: TGTGCCAGCAGTGTTACAGCTAACTATGGCTACACCTTC.

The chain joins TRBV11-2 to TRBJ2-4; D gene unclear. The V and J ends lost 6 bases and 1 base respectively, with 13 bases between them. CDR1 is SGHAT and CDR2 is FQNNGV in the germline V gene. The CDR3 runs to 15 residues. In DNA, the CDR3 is TGTGCCAGCAGACGGACCCGCCTGGCCAAAAACATTCAGTACTTC. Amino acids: CASRRTRLAKNIQYF.

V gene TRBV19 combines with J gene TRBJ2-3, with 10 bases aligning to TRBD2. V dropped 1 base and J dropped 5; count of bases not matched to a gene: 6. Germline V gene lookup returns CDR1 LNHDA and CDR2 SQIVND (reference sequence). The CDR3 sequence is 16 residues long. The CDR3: CASSIVASGRRDTQYF. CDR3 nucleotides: TGTGCCAGTAGTATAGTAGCTAGCGGGAGACGAGATACGCAGTATTTT. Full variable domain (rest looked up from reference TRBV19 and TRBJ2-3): DGGITQSPKYLFRKEGQNVTLSCEQNLNHDAMYWYRQDPGQGLRLIYYSQIVNDFQKGDIAEGYSVSREKKESFPLTVTSAQKNPTAFYLCASSIVASGRRDTQYFGPGTRLTVL.

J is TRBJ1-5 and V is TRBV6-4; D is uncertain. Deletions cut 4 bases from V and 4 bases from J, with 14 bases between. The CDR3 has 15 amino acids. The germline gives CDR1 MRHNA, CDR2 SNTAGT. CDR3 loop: CASSVTYEENQPQHF. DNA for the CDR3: TGTGCCAGCAGTGTAACTTATGAAGAAAATCAGCCCCAGCATTTT.

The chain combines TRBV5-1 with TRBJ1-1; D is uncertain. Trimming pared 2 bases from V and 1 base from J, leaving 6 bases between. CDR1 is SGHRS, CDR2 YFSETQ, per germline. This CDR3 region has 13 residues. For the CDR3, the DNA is TGCGCCAGCAGCTTCGTGGAGAACACTGAAGCTTTCTTT. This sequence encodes CASSFVENTEAFF.

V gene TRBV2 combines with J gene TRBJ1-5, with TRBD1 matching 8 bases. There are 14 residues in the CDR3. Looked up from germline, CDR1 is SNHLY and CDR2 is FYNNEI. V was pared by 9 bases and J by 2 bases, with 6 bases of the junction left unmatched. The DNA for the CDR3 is TGTGCCAGAAAGGGACAGGATGGCAATCAGCCCCAGCATTTT. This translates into CARKGQDGNQPQHF. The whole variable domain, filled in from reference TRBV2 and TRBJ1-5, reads EPEVTQTPSHQVTQMGQEVILRCVPISNHLYFYWYRQILGQKVEFLVSFYNNEISEKSEIFDDQFSVERPDGSNFTLKIRSTKLEDSAMYFCARKGQDGNQPQHFGDGTRLSIL.

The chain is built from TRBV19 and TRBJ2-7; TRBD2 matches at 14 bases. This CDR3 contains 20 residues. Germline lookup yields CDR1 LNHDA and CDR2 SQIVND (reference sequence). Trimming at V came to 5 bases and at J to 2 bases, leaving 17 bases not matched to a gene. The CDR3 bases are TGTGCCAGTAGTGGGGGGCCCTCGGGACTAGCGGGAGAGAAGGCCTACGAGCAGTACTTC. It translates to CASSGGPSGLAGEKAYEQYF.

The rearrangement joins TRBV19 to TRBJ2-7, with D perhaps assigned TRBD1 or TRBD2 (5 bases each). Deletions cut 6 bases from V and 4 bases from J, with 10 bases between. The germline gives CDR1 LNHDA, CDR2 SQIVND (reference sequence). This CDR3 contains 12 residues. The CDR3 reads CASSGTEYEQYF. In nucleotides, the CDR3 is TGTGCCAGTAGCGGGACCGAGTACGAGCAGTACTTC.

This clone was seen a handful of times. CDR3 nucleotides: TGTGCCAGTAGTATAAGGGGTGATGGTCAGCCCCAGCATTTT. Translating it yields CASSIRGDGQPQHF. The V and J genes are TRBV19 and TRBJ1-5, with D maybe TRBD1 (5 bases). The CDR3 runs 14 residues. Trimming shortened V by 2 bases and J by 6 bases, and 11 bases separated the two germline ends. Looked up from germline, CDR1 is LNHDA and CDR2 is SQIVND (reference sequence).

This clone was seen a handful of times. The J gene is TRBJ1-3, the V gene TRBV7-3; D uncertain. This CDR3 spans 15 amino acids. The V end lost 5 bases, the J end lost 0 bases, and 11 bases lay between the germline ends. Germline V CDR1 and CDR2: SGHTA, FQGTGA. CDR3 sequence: CASSASPGSGNTIYF. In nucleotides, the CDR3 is TGTGCCAGCAGCGCCAGCCCCGGCTCTGGAAACACCATATATTTT.

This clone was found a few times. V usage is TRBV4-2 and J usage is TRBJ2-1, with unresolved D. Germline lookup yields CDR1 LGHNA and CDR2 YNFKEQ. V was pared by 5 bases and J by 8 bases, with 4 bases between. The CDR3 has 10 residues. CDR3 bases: TGTGCCAGCAGCGGAGATGAGCAGTTCTTC. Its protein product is CASSGDEQFF.

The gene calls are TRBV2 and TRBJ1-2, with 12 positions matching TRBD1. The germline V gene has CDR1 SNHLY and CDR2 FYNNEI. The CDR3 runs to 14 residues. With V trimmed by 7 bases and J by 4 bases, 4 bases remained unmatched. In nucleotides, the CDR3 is TGTGCCAGCATGGGACAGGGGGCGGGCTATGGCTACACCTTC. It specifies CASMGQGAGYGYTF.

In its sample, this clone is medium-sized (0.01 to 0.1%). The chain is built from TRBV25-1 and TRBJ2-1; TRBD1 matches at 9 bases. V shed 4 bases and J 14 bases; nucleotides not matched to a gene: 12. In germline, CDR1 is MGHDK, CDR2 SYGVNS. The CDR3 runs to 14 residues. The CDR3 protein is CASSVTGGAVEKFF. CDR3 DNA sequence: TGTGCCAGCAGTGTAACAGGGGGCGCGGTCGAAAAGTTCTTC.

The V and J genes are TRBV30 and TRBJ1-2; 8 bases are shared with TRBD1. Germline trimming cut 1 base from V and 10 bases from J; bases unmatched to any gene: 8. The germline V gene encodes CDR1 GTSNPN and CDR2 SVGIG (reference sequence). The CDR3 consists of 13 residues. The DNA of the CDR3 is TGTGCCTGGAGTGAGCAGTACAGGGGGGACTACACCTTC. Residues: CAWSEQYRGDYTF.

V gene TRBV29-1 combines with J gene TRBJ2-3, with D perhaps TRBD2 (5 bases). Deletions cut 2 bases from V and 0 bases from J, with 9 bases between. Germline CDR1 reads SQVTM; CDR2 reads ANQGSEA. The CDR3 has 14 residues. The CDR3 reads CSVELASSTDTQYF. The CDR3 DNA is TGCAGCGTTGAACTAGCCTCTAGCACAGATACGCAGTATTTT.

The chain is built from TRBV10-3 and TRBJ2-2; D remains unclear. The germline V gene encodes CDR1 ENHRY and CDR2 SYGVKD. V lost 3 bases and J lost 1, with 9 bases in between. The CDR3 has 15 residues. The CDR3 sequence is CAISERSVNTGELFF. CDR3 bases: TGTGCCATCAGTGAACGTAGTGTGAACACCGGGGAGCTGTTTTTT.

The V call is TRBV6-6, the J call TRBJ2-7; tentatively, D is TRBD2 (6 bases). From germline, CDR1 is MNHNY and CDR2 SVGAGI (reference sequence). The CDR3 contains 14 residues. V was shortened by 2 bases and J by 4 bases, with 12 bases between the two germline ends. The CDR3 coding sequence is TGTGCCAGCAGTTACGGGGGGTATGGGTACGAGCAGTACTTC. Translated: CASSYGGYGYEQYF.

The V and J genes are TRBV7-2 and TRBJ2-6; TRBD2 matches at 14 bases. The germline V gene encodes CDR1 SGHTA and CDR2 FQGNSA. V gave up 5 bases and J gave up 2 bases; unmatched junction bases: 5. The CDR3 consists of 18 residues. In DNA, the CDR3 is TGTGCCAGCAGCCACCGGACTAGCGGGAGGACTGGGGCCAACGTCCTGACTTTC. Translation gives CASSHRTSGRTGANVLTF.

The CDR3 region is CASSLGQANYGYTF. The CDR3 region has the DNA TGTGCCAGCAGCCTGGGACAGGCAAACTATGGCTACACCTTC. The chain links TRBV28 to TRBJ1-2; 8 positions match TRBD1. J was trimmed by 2 bases and V by 6 bases; bases with no gene match: 5. This CDR3 is 14 amino acids long. Germline CDR1 and CDR2: MDHEN and SYDVKM.

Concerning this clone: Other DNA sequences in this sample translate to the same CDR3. The CDR3 protein is CAWSGDRRNTEAFF. CDR3 nucleotide sequence: TGTGCCTGGAGTGGGGACAGGAGGAACACTGAAGCTTTCTTT. This chain links TRBV30 with TRBJ1-1, with 8 bases lining up with TRBD1. Trimming took 1 base from V and 1 from J; bases not matched to a gene: 2. The germline CDR1 and CDR2 sequences are GTSNPN and SVGIG (reference sequence). This CDR3 contains 14 residues.

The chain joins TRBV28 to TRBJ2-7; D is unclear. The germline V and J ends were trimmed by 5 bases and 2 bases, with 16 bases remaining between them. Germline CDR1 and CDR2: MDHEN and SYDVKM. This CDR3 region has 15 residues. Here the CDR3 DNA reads TGTGCCAGCAGTCTGCCGGGCTCAAAAACCTACGAGCAGTACTTC. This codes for CASSLPGSKTYEQYF.

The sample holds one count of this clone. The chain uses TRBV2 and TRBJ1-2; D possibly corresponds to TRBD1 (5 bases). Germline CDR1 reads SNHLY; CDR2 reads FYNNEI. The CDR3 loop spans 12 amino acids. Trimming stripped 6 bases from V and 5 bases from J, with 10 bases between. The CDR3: CASRVGGYGYTF. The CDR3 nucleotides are TGTGCCAGCAGGGTGGGGGGATATGGCTACACCTTC.

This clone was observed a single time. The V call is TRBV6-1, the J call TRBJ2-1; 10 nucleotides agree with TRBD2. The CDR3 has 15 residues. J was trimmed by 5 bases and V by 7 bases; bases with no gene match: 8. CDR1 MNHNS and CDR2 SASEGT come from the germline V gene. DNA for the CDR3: TGTGCCAGCACGTCTCGGCTAGCGGGAGACAATGAGCAGTTCTTC. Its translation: CASTSRLAGDNEQFF.

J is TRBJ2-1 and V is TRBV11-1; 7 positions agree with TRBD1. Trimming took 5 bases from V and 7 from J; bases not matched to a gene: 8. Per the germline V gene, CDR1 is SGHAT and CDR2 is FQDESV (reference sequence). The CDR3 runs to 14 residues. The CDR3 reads CASSPRGGWNEQFF. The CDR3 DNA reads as TGTGCCAGCAGCCCTAGAGGGGGCTGGAATGAGCAGTTCTTC.

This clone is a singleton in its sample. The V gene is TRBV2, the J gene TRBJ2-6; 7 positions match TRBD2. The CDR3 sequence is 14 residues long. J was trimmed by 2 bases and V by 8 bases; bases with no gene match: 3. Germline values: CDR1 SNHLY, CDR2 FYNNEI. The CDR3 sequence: CASWGGTGANVLTF. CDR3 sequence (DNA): TGTGCCAGCTGGGGGGGGACTGGGGCCAACGTCCTGACTTTC.

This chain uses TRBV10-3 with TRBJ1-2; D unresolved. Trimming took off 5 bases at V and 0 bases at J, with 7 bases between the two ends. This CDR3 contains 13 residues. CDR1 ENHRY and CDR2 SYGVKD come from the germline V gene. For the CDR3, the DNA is TGTGCCATCAGTCGGGGTACTAACTATGGCTACACCTTC. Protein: CAISRGTNYGYTF.